These T cell receptor beta chains were read from a single sample in a study of shared clonotypes between healthy human individuals. Clones were read by immunoSEQ multiplex PCR, and TCRdb kept only the in-frame ones, dropping some. The table lists approximately 720,000 clones, less than 80% of them singletons. Sequenced input: memory CD4+ T cells sorted from blood. The receptors come from a woman under 40 in good health. CDR3s leave out the opening cysteine and the closing phenylalanine or tryptophan. Fields, in order: V gene, J gene, CDR3 protein.

TRBV5-1,TRBJ1-5,ASSYTGGNQPQH
TRBV7-9,TRBJ2-7,ASSGGAGGFHEQY
TRBV7-2,TRBJ1-1,ASSFEERTEAF
TRBV28,TRBJ2-3,ASSPLAGRTDTQY
TRBV5-1,TRBJ2-5,ASSRDRETQY
TRBV28,TRBJ2-3,ASSPPAGLGTQY
TRBV27,TRBJ1-2,ASSPSGGNGYT
TRBV6-5,TRBJ1-2,ASSSGPRGYT
TRBV7-6,TRBJ2-7,ASSLGPNYEQY
TRBV28,TRBJ1-1,ASHGQGRDAEAF
TRBV5-1,TRBJ1-3,ASSSRTGGSGNTIY
TRBV28,TRBJ1-2,ASRPPGGVGYT
TRBV30,TRBJ2-2,AWSTGGTNTGELF
TRBV20-1,TRBJ2-1,SLSRGDEQF
TRBV5-6,TRBJ2-3,ASSFRTDPGTQY
TRBV13,TRBJ1-4,ASSLGRGREEKLF
TRBV14,TRBJ2-1,ASSKGGLAGLYNEQF
TRBV19,TRBJ1-5,ASSPRQNNQPQH
TRBV11-3,TRBJ2-2,ASSLTGSTGELF
TRBV5-1,TRBJ2-5,ASSATGGTETQY
TRBV2,TRBJ1-6,ASNVQQDNSPLH
TRBV19,TRBJ2-3,ASSIRTSGRLITDTQY
TRBV28,TRBJ2-7,ASSLPGTGYYEQY
TRBV19,TRBJ1-2,ASSMKGTGYT
TRBV28,TRBJ2-1,ASSLLQVLQF
TRBV13,TRBJ2-7,ASSLFRDYEQY
TRBV11-3,TRBJ2-7,ASSFSGRGYEQY
TRBV19,TRBJ1-2,ASSPLVRARWGYGYT
TRBV13,TRBJ2-7,ASSLKYAPSGRTYEQY
TRBV25-1,TRBJ2-1,ASSEDRQF
TRBV25-1,TRBJ2-5,ASSPLRGQETQY
TRBV28,TRBJ1-5,ASSFSDQPQH
TRBV6-1,TRBJ2-1,ASSSPGTYNEQF
TRBV27,TRBJ2-2,ASSLQDNGGELF
TRBV28,TRBJ1-2,ASSRRDYGYT
TRBV5-1,TRBJ2-7,ASSFFHGTGGGEQY
TRBV7-6,TRBJ2-2,ASKSGLTGELF
TRBV19,TRBJ1-1,ASSMGVQRGTEAF
TRBV7-2,TRBJ2-2,ASSLSNLGTGELF
TRBV29-1,TRBJ2-2,SVGGTGELF
TRBV28,TRBJ1-5,ASSAQGNRNQPQH
TRBV7-2,TRBJ1-2,ASSLDRGRGYT
TRBV6-1,TRBJ2-7,ASSEGQGGPEQY
TRBV19,TRBJ1-5,ASSTPRVNQPQH
TRBV7-2,TRBJ2-7,ASSLGTGTYEQY
TRBV19,TRBJ2-2,ASRVQGGTGELF
TRBV28,TRBJ2-7,ASSSPGWEQY
TRBV29-1,TRBJ2-5,SAQDGFQETQY
TRBV5-1,TRBJ2-7,ASSLGRSNYEQY
TRBV28,TRBJ1-2,ASSLETGGGYT
TRBV25-1,TRBJ2-5,ASSPSWGERVEETQY
TRBV6-1,TRBJ2-2,ASSEGWVPGELF
TRBV2,TRBJ1-5,ASEGTPWRHGNQPQH
TRBV18,TRBJ2-7,ASSPERGSYEQY
TRBV5-1,TRBJ2-3,ASSQDRSYSDTQY